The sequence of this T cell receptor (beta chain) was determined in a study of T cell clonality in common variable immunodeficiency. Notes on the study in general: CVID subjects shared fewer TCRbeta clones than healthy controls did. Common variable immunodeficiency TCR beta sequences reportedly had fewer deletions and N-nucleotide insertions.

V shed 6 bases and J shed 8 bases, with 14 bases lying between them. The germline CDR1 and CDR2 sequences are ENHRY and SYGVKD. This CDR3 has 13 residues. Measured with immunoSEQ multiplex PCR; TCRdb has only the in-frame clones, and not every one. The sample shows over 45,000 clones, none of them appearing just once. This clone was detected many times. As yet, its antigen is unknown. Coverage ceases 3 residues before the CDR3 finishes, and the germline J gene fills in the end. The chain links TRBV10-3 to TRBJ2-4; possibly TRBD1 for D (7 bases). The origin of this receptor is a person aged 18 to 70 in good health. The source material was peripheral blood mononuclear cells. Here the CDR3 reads CAISRGVPDIQYF. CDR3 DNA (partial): TGTGCCATCAGCAGGGGGGTACCGGACATT.